Following are 17 T cell receptor beta chains from one sample sequenced in a study of shared clonotypes between healthy human individuals. The repertoire was sequenced with immunoSEQ multiplex PCR; TCRdb's copy has only in-frame clones and lacks some. This table holds 2.3 million or so clones, just over 90% found once. What was sequenced was naive CD4+ T cells from PBMCs. Subset of the sample: CD45RA+ positively selected. The receptors were sampled from a man younger than 35 in good health. Some clones in this sample may be carry-over from other donors' samples.

The V and J genes are TRBV11-2 and TRBJ2-1; no firm D call. With 1 base removed from V and 4 bases from J, the gap between germline ends came to 5 bases. CDR1 and CDR2 (germline): SGHAT, FQNNGV. The CDR3 has 13 residues. CDR3 amino acids: CASSLGPYNEQFF. The CDR3 DNA is TGTGCCAGCAGCTTAGGCCCATACAATGAGCAGTTCTTC.

In nucleotides, the CDR3 is TGCGCCAGCAGCCAAGTTAAAGGGGGCATGTTCTTC. Amino acids: CASSQVKGGMFF. This chain joins TRBV4-3 and TRBJ2-1; 7 bases match TRBD1. Trimming at V came to 1 base and at J to 15 bases, leaving 6 bases not matched to a gene. The CDR3 runs 12 residues. Germline lookup yields CDR1 LGHNA and CDR2 YSLEER.

About this clone itself: This CDR3 is also generated by other DNA sequences in the sample. This chain connects TRBV7-3 to TRBJ2-2; D remains ambiguous. V gave up 3 bases and J gave up 6 bases, with 8 bases separating them. The CDR3 spans 13 residues. Germline-derived CDR1 and CDR2 are SGHTA and FQGTGA. The DNA of the CDR3 is TGTGCCAGCAGCTTTGGCTCGGCCGGGGAGCTGTTTTTT. It encodes CASSFGSAGELFF.

CDR3 nucleotide sequence: TGCGCCAGCAGCTTGAAAGGGGACGAGGGTGAGCAGTTCTTC. Amino acid sequence: CASSLKGDEGEQFF. This sequence joins TRBV5-1 and TRBJ2-1, with D perhaps being TRBD1 or TRBD2 (5 bases each). Germline values: CDR1 SGHRS, CDR2 YFSETQ. CDR3 length: 14 amino acids. V was clipped by 1 base and J by 9 bases, with 14 bases between them.

This clone was detected once. This rearrangement joins TRBV19 to TRBJ1-2, with 7 nucleotides matching TRBD1. The CDR3 extends over 14 amino acids. J was trimmed by 2 bases and V by 6 bases; bases with no gene match: 6. Germline loops: CDR1 LNHDA, CDR2 SQIVND (reference sequence). The CDR3 sequence: CASRGQAPNYGYTF. CDR3 bases: TGTGCCAGTAGAGGACAGGCCCCGAACTATGGCTACACCTTC.

This clone occurred once. The chain couples TRBV7-9 to TRBJ2-7, with D perhaps TRBD1 (6 bases). This CDR3 region has 15 residues. Per germline, CDR1 SEHNR and CDR2 FQNEAQ (reference sequence). Trimming removed 1 base at V and 3 bases at J, with 13 bases between. The CDR3 region has the DNA TGTGCCAGCAGCTTAGTATGGGACACTCACTACGAGCAGTACTTC. Amino acids: CASSLVWDTHYEQYF.

The V gene is TRBV5-8, the J gene TRBJ2-6, with D unresolved. Germline CDR1 is SGHTS and CDR2 is YDEGEE. This CDR3 comprises 14 residues. V was clipped by 4 bases and J by 4 bases, with 9 bases between them. The CDR3 DNA reads as TGTGCCAGCAGCAACGCACCCGGGGCCAACGTCCTGACTTTC. Its protein is CASSNAPGANVLTF.

The rearrangement uses TRBV28 and TRBJ1-5; D is undetermined. The germline V and J ends were trimmed by 8 bases and 0 bases, with 8 bases remaining between them. The CDR3 is 13 amino acids. The germline V gene has CDR1 MDHEN and CDR2 SYDVKM. This CDR3 is CASDDDSNQPQHF. CDR3 sequence (DNA): TGTGCCAGCGATGACGATAGCAATCAGCCCCAGCATTTT.

This chain links TRBV19 with TRBJ1-2; D is perhaps TRBD1 (6 bases). Germline V CDR1 and CDR2: LNHDA, SQIVND (reference sequence). This CDR3 region has 14 residues. Trimming cost V 3 bases and J 5 bases, with 13 bases left between them. In DNA, the CDR3 is TGTGCCAGTAGTATCTACAGGGAGAATTATGGCTACACCTTC. Translation gives CASSIYRENYGYTF.

The chain uses TRBV10-3 and TRBJ2-6; the D gene is possibly TRBD2 (6 bases). CDR1 is ENHRY and CDR2 is SYGVKD in the germline V gene. Trimming stripped 5 bases from V and 0 bases from J, with 20 bases between. The CDR3 runs to 19 residues. CDR3 amino acids: CAISPVDGGKDSGANVLTF. In nucleotides, the CDR3 is TGTGCCATCAGTCCCGTTGATGGCGGGAAGGACTCTGGGGCCAACGTCCTGACTTTC.

The chain joins TRBV6-6 to TRBJ1-5; D is unclear. This CDR3 has 13 residues. Germline V gives CDR1 MNHNY, CDR2 SVGAGI (reference sequence). Trimming took off 7 bases at V and 4 bases at J, with 11 bases between the two ends. CDR3 region: CASKGGVNQPQHF. The CDR3 bases are TGTGCCAGCAAGGGCGGGGTGAATCAGCCCCAGCATTTT.

The V gene is TRBV9, the J gene TRBJ2-7, with 12 nucleotides matching TRBD1. V dropped 0 bases and J dropped 8; count of bases not matched to a gene: 3. The germline CDR1 and CDR2 sequences are SGDLS and YYNGEE. The CDR3 is 14 amino acids. CDR3: CASSVVGQGAQQYF. Written as DNA, the CDR3 is TGTGCCAGCAGCGTAGTGGGACAGGGGGCTCAGCAGTACTTC.

The rearrangement joins TRBV5-4 to TRBJ2-7; D is possibly TRBD2 (6 bases). V gave up 0 bases and J gave up 0 bases, with 10 bases separating them. Germline assignment: CDR1 SGHNT and CDR2 YYREEE (reference sequence). This CDR3 has 15 residues. CDR3: CASSLGISGSYEQYF. The CDR3, as DNA: TGTGCCAGCAGCTTGGGAATTAGCGGCTCCTACGAGCAGTACTTC.

This chain joins TRBV6-4 and TRBJ2-1, with D perhaps matching TRBD1 or TRBD2 (6 bases each). The germline V and J ends were trimmed by 4 bases and 9 bases, with 13 bases remaining between them. From germline, CDR1 is MRHNA and CDR2 SNTAGT. This CDR3 region has 13 residues. The CDR3 DNA reads as TGTGCCAGCAGTGGGGAACAGGGAGGTGAGCAGTTCTTC. It is translated as CASSGEQGGEQFF.

The rearrangement uses TRBV5-1 and TRBJ2-7; 7 bases match TRBD2. Germline trimming cut 0 bases from V and 0 bases from J; bases unmatched to any gene: 6. Per the germline V gene, CDR1 is SGHRS and CDR2 is YFSETQ. This CDR3 comprises 16 residues. CDR3 sequence: CASSLEVGGISYEQYF. The CDR3 DNA follows: TGCGCCAGCAGCTTGGAGGTGGGGGGGATCTCCTACGAGCAGTACTTC.

The V gene is TRBV28, the J gene TRBJ2-5, with TRBD2 identical over 9 bases. The CDR3 is 14 amino acids. Germline V gene lookup returns CDR1 MDHEN and CDR2 SYDVKM. V shed 3 bases and J 2 bases; nucleotides not matched to a gene: 1. The DNA for the CDR3 is TGTGCCAGCAGTTTGGGACTAGCACAAGAGACCCAGTACTTC. This translates into CASSLGLAQETQYF.

This chain joins TRBV5-6 and TRBJ1-2, with D perhaps matching TRBD1 (6 bases). The CDR3 consists of 14 residues. From germline, CDR1 is SGHDT and CDR2 YYEEEE. V shed 3 bases and J shed 8 bases, with 17 bases lying between them. This CDR3 reads CASSYRGRAIGYTF. CDR3 nucleotide sequence: TGTGCCAGCAGCTATAGGGGGAGGGCGATCGGCTACACCTTC.